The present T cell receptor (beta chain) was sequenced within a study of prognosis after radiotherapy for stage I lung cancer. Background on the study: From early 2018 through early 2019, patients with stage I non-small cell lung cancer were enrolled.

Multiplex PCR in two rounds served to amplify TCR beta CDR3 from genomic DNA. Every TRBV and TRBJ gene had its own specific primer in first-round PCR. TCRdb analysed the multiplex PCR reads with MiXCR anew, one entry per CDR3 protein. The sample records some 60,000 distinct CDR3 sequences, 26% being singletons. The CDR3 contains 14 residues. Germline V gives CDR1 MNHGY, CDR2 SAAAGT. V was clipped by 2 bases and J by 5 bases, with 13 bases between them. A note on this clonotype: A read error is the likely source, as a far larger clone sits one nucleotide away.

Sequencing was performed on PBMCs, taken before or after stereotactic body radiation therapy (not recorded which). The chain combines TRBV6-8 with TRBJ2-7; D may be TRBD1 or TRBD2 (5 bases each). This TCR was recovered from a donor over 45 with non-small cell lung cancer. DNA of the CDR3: TGTGCCAGCAGTTACGTCCGGGGCCCCCACGAGCAGTACTTC. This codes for CASSYVRGPHEQYF.